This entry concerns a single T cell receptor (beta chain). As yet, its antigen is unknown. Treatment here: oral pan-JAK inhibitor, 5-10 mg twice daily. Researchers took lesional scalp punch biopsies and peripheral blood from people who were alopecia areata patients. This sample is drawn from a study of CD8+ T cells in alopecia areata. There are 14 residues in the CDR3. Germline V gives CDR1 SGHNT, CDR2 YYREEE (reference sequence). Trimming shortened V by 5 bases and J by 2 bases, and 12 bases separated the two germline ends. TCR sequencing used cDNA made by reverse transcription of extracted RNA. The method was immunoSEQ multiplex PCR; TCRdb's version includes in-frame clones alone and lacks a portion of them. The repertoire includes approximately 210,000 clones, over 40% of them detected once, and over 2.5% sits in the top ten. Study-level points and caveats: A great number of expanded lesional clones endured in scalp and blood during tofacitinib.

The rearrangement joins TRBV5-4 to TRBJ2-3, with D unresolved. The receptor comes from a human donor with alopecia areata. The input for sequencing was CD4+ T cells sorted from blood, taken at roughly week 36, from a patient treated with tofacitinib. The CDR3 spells CASSPAGLTDTQYF. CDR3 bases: TGTGCCAGCAGTCCGGCAGGTCTCACAGATACGCAGTATTTT.